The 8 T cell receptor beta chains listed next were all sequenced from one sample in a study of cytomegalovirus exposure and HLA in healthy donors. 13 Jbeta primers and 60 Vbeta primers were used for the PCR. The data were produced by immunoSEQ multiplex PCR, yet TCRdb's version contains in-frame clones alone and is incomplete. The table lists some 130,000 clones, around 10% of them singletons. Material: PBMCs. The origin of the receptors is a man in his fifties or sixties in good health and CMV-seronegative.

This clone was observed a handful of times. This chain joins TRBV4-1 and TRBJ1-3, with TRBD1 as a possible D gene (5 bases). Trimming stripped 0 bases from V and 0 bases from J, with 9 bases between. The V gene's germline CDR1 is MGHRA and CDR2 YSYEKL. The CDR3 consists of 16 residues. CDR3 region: CASSQDGAISGNTIYF. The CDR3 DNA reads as TGCGCCAGCAGCCAAGATGGGGCTATCTCTGGAAACACCATATATTTT.

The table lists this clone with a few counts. Here the CDR3 DNA reads TGTGCCAGCAGACCGACAGGGGGCATGTGGAACACTGAAGCTTTCTTT. Translated, it gives CASRPTGGMWNTEAFF. The rearrangement uses TRBV7-2 and TRBJ1-1; 10 bases are a match to TRBD1. CDR3 length: 16 amino acids. Losses at the gene ends were 6 bases for V and 1 base for J; bases not matched to a gene: 8. The germline V gene encodes CDR1 SGHTA and CDR2 FQGNSA.

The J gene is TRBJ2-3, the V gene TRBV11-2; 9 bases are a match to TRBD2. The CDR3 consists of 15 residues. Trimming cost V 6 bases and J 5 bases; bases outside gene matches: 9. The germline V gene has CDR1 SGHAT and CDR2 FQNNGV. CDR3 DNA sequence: TGTGCCAGCAGTCCCTGGGGTAGCGGGAGAGATACGCAGTATTTT. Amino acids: CASSPWGSGRDTQYF.

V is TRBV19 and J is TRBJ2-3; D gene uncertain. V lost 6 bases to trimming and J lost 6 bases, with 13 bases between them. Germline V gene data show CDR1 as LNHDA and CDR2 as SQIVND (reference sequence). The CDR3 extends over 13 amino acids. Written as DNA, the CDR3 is TGTGCCAGTAGACCCCCCGCGGCTGATACGCAGTATTTT. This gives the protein CASRPPAADTQYF. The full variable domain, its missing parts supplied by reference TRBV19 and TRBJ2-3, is DGGITQSPKYLFRKEGQNVTLSCEQNLNHDAMYWYRQDPGQGLRLIYYSQIVNDFQKGDIAEGYSVSREKKESFPLTVTSAQKNPTAFYLCASRPPAADTQYFGPGTRLTVL.

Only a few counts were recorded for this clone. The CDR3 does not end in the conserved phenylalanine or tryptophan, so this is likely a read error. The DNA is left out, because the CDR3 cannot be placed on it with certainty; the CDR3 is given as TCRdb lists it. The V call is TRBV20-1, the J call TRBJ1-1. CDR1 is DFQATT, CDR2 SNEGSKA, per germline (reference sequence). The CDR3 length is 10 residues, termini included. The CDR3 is CSARGSSKFV.

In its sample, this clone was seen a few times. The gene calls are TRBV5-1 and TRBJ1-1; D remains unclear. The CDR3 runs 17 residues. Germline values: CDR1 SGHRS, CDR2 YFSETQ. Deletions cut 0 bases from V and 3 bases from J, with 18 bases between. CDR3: CASSLGGSHRVDTEAFF. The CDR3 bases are TGCGCCAGCAGCTTGGGTGGGTCCCATCGGGTGGACACTGAAGCTTTCTTT.

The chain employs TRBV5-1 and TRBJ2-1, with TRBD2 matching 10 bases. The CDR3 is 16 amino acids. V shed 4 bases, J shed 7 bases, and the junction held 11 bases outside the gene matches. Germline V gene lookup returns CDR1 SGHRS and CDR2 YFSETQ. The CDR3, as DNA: TGCGCCAGCAGCCGGGGCCAGCGGGGGGGCATGAATGAGCAGTTCTTC. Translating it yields CASSRGQRGGMNEQFF.

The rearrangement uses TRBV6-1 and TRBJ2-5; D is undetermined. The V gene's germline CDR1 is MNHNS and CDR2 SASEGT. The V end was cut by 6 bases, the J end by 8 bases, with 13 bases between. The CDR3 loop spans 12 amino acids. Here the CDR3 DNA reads TGTGCCAGCAGGGGCGACGTGCCAACCCAGTACTTC. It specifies CASRGDVPTQYF.